The 18 T cell receptor beta chains below come from one sample, sequenced in a study of CD8 T cells in Susac syndrome. The RNA input was about 0.45 to 1 ug, and it was reverse transcribed with random hexamers. Via MiXCR, TCRdb re-called the immunoSEQ multiplex PCR reads, giving one row per CDR3 protein. In the table there are about 300,000 distinct CDR3 sequences, 70% to 90% of which are singletons. The sample consisted of CD8+ T cells from PBMCs. These receptor sequences come from a human donor with multiple sclerosis.

The chain is built from TRBV15 and TRBJ1-4; no clear D. Between the trimmed V and J ends, which lost 9 bases and 3 bases, there was a span of 11 bases. The CDR3 has 13 amino acids. Germline assignment: CDR1 LNHNV and CDR2 YYDKDF (reference sequence). The CDR3: CATALFANEKLFF. DNA for the CDR3: TGTGCCACTGCGCTCTTCGCTAATGAAAAACTGTTTTTT. Complete variable domain (other parts from reference TRBV15 and TRBJ1-4): DAMVIQNPRYQVTQFGKPVTLSCSQTLNHNVMYWYQQKSSQAPKLLFHYYDKDFNNEADTPDNFQSRRPNTSFCFLDIRSPGLGDTAMYLCATALFANEKLFFGSGTQLSVL.

This clonotype was found a few times. The genes are TRBV28 and TRBJ2-7; D ambiguous. Per the germline V gene, CDR1 is MDHEN and CDR2 is SYDVKM. V was clipped by 5 bases and J by 2 bases, with 13 bases between them. The CDR3 sequence is 14 residues long. CDR3 region: CASSGPRAPYEQYF. The CDR3 coding sequence is TGTGCCAGCAGTGGCCCGCGCGCACCCTACGAGCAGTACTTC.

The chain is built from TRBV20-1 and TRBJ2-7; TRBD2 matches at 10 bases. CDR1 and CDR2 (germline): DFQATT, SNEGSKA (reference sequence). This CDR3 spans 14 amino acids. V lost 5 bases and J lost 3; bases outside the gene matches: 7. CDR3: CSAQQREGNYEQYF. The CDR3 DNA reads TGCAGTGCTCAACAGCGGGAGGGAAACTACGAGCAGTACTTC.

The chain has TRBV9 and TRBJ2-7, with TRBD2 matching over 10 bases. This CDR3 contains 15 residues. V trimming: 0 bases; J trimming: 5 bases; junction bases outside the gene matches: 5. Germline CDR1 and CDR2: SGDLS and YYNGEE. CDR3: CASSVASLAGDEQYF. The CDR3 DNA follows: TGTGCCAGCAGCGTAGCTAGCCTAGCGGGAGACGAGCAGTACTTC.

The CDR3 protein is CASTAGNLSPGQHF. The CDR3 bases are TGTGCCAGCACTGCTGGGAACCTGAGTCCGGGACAGCATTTT. The chain recombines TRBV12-3 or TRBV12-4 with TRBJ1-5, with no clear D. The CDR3 length is 14 residues. Trimming left V 7 bases short and J 13 bases short, with 23 bases between.

The genes are TRBV13 and TRBJ2-2, with 8 nucleotides matching TRBD2. V shed 2 bases and J 4 bases; nucleotides not matched to a gene: 12. This CDR3 comprises 18 residues. The germline V gene has CDR1 PRHDT and CDR2 FYEKMQ (reference sequence). CDR3 protein: CASSLFGLAMVGTGELFF. The CDR3 DNA reads as TGTGCCAGCAGCTTATTTGGACTAGCAATGGTCGGCACCGGGGAGCTGTTTTTT.

The chain couples TRBV6-1 to TRBJ2-3, with 14 bases identical to TRBD2. With 8 bases clipped from V and 5 bases from J, the junction kept 21 bases outside the gene matches. Germline values: CDR1 MNHNS, CDR2 SASEGT. There are 20 residues in the CDR3. This CDR3 is CASEARTSGRYMLAGDTQYF. The CDR3 region has the DNA TGTGCCAGCGAGGCTCGGACTAGCGGGAGGTATATGTTGGCAGGAGATACGCAGTATTTT.

The count of this clonotype is one. The chain links TRBV9 to TRBJ2-2; 7 bases fit TRBD1. V shed 4 bases, J shed 4 bases, and the junction held 16 bases outside the gene matches. CDR3 size: 18 residues. In germline, CDR1 is SGDLS, CDR2 YYNGEE. CDR3 sequence reads: CASSPVLSGQDSTGELFF. DNA of the CDR3: TGTGCCAGCAGCCCCGTGCTTTCAGGACAGGACTCCACCGGGGAGCTGTTTTTT.

The chain has TRBV28 and TRBJ2-7, with 10 bases that match TRBD2. The CDR3 extends over 15 amino acids. Germline loops: CDR1 MDHEN, CDR2 SYDVKM. After removal of 5 bases from V and 2 bases from J, the junction contained 6 bases not matched to a gene. CDR3 protein: CASSLLAGNPYEQYF. The CDR3 DNA reads TGTGCCAGCAGTCTACTAGCGGGAAATCCCTACGAGCAGTACTTC.

This sequence joins TRBV27 and TRBJ2-7; 9 bases line up with TRBD2. This CDR3 comprises 15 residues. Trimming took 3 bases from V and 2 from J; bases not matched to a gene: 5. Germline lookup yields CDR1 MNHEY and CDR2 SMNVEV (reference sequence). The CDR3 DNA sequence: TGTGCCAGCAGTTTTGGCGGGAGGGCGGCCTACGAGCAGTACTTC. It specifies CASSFGGRAAYEQYF.

A remark on this clonotype: The germline gene is not matched at one end of the junction; a read error may be the cause. V usage is TRBV7-7 and J usage is TRBJ2-3; 11 bases map to TRBD2. This CDR3 spans 15 amino acids. The germline V gene encodes CDR1 SSHAT and CDR2 FNYEAQ (reference sequence). CDR3: CASSSGLADTDTQYF. The CDR3 region has the DNA TGTGCTAGCAGCTCGGGACTAGCGGACACAGATACGCAGTATTTT.

This clonotype has just one count. The chain has TRBV28 and TRBJ2-5; the D is unclear. This CDR3 is 16 amino acids long. The germline V and J ends were trimmed by 7 bases and 4 bases, with 22 bases remaining between them. Germline loops: CDR1 MDHEN, CDR2 SYDVKM. The CDR3 reads CASTPIAGPRPETQYF. DNA of the CDR3: TGTGCCAGCACCCCCATAGCAGGCCCAAGACCAGAGACCCAGTACTTC. The whole variable domain, remainder taken from reference TRBV28 and TRBJ2-5, is DVKVTQSSRYLVKRTGEKVFLECVQDMDHENMFWYRQDPGLGLRLIYFSYDVKMKEKGDIPEGYSVSREKKERFSLILESASTNQTSMYLCASTPIAGPRPETQYFGPGTRLLVL.

This clonotype was observed a single time. This chain joins TRBV6-1 and TRBJ2-1; 7 bases line up with TRBD2. This CDR3 contains 17 residues. Germline assignment: CDR1 MNHNS and CDR2 SASEGT. Germline trimming cut 2 bases from V and 0 bases from J; bases unmatched to any gene: 7. The CDR3: CASSEYVGGSSYNEQFF. CDR3 in DNA: TGTGCCAGCAGTGAATACGTAGGCGGGAGCTCCTACAATGAGCAGTTCTTC.

This clonotype occurred once. V usage is TRBV28 and J usage is TRBJ1-5, with D unresolved. Deletions cut 2 bases from V and 2 bases from J, with 7 bases between. The CDR3 spans 14 residues. The germline V gene encodes CDR1 MDHEN and CDR2 SYDVKM. The chain's CDR3 is CASSLEYGNQPQHF. The CDR3, as DNA: TGTGCCAGCAGTTTAGAATACGGCAATCAGCCCCAGCATTTT.

This chain joins TRBV7-9 and TRBJ1-1, with no clear D. Germline CDR1 and CDR2: SEHNR and FQNEAQ (reference sequence). The V gene lost 5 bases and the J gene lost 1 base, with 23 bases spanning the gap. CDR3 size: 18 residues. The CDR3 DNA reads as TGTGCCAGCAGCCTACCTATAGTACAGAAAGCGGGGAACACTGAAGCTTTCTTT. Residues: CASSLPIVQKAGNTEAFF.

This chain links TRBV6-5 with TRBJ1-2, with 9 bases aligning to TRBD1. Germline CDR1 is MNHEY and CDR2 is SVGAGI. This CDR3 has 17 amino acids. The J segment lost 4 bases and the V segment lost 2 bases, leaving 11 bases of the junction unmatched. The CDR3 DNA reads as TGTGCCAGCAGTTACCCGCCGGGGACAGGGAATAGCTATGGCTACACCTTC. Translation: CASSYPPGTGNSYGYTF.

In nucleotides, the CDR3 is TGTGCCAGCAGTTACACGAGTTCACCCCTCCACTTT. It encodes CASSYTSSPLHF. This chain joins TRBV6-2 or TRBV6-3 and TRBJ1-6; no clear D. The CDR3 is 12 amino acids. Germline CDR1 MNHEY, CDR2 SVGEGT. V lost 2 bases to trimming and J lost 9 bases, with 5 bases between them.

The CDR3 loop is CASTRGENTGELFF. The DNA for the CDR3 is TGTGCCAGCACCCGAGGGGAGAACACCGGGGAGCTGTTTTTT. The chain carries TRBV27 and TRBJ2-2; D is tentatively TRBD1 or TRBD2 (5 bases each). Trimming removed 7 bases from V and 1 base from J, with 10 bases in between. This CDR3 is built from 14 residues. Germline V gives CDR1 MNHEY, CDR2 SMNVEV (reference sequence).